Sequencing of this TCR beta chain was carried out in a study of CD8+ T cells in alopecia areata. V was clipped by 0 bases and J by 4 bases, with 10 bases between them. The CDR3 contains 15 residues. Germline-derived CDR1 and CDR2 are SGHVS and FQNEAQ. Following extraction, RNA underwent reverse transcription to cDNA, which served as the sequencing template. Assay: immunoSEQ multiplex PCR; the TCRdb copy retains only in-frame clones and omits some. Here the sample spans about 130,000 clones, roughly 50% being singletons. The J gene is TRBJ1-5, the V gene TRBV7-8, with unresolved D. This TCR was recovered from a human donor with alopecia areata. Here the sequenced sample was CD8+ T cells sorted from blood, taken at week 0. The CDR3 coding sequence is TGTGCCAGCAGCTTAGCGAGACTGACTAATCAGCCCCAGCATTTT. Its translation is CASSLARLTNQPQHF.